Below are 10 T cell receptor beta chains sequenced from a single sample in a study of T-cell reconstitution after alpha-beta-depleted transplantation in children. Unique molecular identifiers were incorporated during preparation of the TCRbeta library. TCRdb processed the PCR reads anew with MiXCR; each CDR3 protein has one entry. The data hold about 110,000 distinct CDR3 sequences, with about a tenth observed a single time. This specimen was PBMCs from the stem cell graft donor, taken from the stem cell graft. The receptors derive from a human donor who donated a stem cell graft to a child with acute lymphoblastic leukemia.

This clonotype was seen at least ten times. The V gene is TRBV6-2 or TRBV6-3, the J gene TRBJ1-5; D call uncertain. The V end lost 5 bases, the J end lost 0 bases, and 8 bases lay between the germline ends. Germline V gene lookup returns CDR1 MNHEY and CDR2 SVGEGT. The CDR3 has 14 amino acids. DNA of the CDR3: TGTGCCAGCAGTCCTTGGAATAGCAATCAGCCCCAGCATTTT. It translates to CASSPWNSNQPQHF.

This clonotype appeared many times. The chain recombines TRBV5-6 with TRBJ2-7; 7 nucleotides agree with TRBD2. With V trimmed by 1 base and J by 2 bases, 6 bases remained unmatched. Germline loops: CDR1 SGHDT, CDR2 YYEEEE. The CDR3 loop spans 15 amino acids. The CDR3 DNA reads as TGTGCCAGCAGCTTGTCTCCTAGCGGTGCCTACGAGCAGTACTTC. Residues: CASSLSPSGAYEQYF.

The table lists this clonotype with many counts. The chain uses TRBV7-2 and TRBJ1-1, with D unclear. Trimming left V 5 bases short and J 0 bases short, with 10 bases between. The germline V gene has CDR1 SGHTA and CDR2 FQGNSA. The CDR3 is 14 amino acids. Written as DNA, the CDR3 is TGTGCCAGCAGCACGAGTCCCATGAACACTGAAGCTTTCTTT. Translating it yields CASSTSPMNTEAFF.

The chain couples TRBV2 to TRBJ1-1; 7 nucleotides align to TRBD1. The CDR3 is 15 amino acids. The V and J ends lost 7 bases and 1 base, in that order; junction bases with no gene match: 9. CDR1 is SNHLY and CDR2 is FYNNEI in the germline V gene. The CDR3 DNA follows: TGTGCCAGCATAACAACAGGGGCTCCGAACACTGAAGCTTTCTTT. It specifies CASITTGAPNTEAFF.

This clonotype was counted at least ten times. An end of the junction differs from the germline gene, which may be a read error. This sequence joins TRBV12-3 or TRBV12-4 and TRBJ2-5; 8 nucleotides line up with TRBD2. This CDR3 region has 11 residues. The DNA for the CDR3 is TGTGCCAGCAGATTAGCGGGACCCTGGTACTTC. This gives the protein CASRLAGPWYF.

This clonotype was observed at least ten times. The chain joins TRBV12-3 or TRBV12-4 to TRBJ1-2; 8 bases are a match to TRBD1. V lost 5 bases and J lost 3; bases outside the gene matches: 5. This CDR3 is built from 14 residues. In DNA form, the CDR3 reads TGTGCCAGCAGTATCCTGGGACAGGACTATGGCTACACCTTC. This sequence encodes CASSILGQDYGYTF.

This clonotype was observed at least ten times. The genes are TRBV7-2 and TRBJ2-5; a weak D match, TRBD1 (6 bases). With 8 bases removed from V and 4 bases from J, the gap between germline ends came to 14 bases. CDR1 and CDR2 (germline): SGHTA, FQGNSA. This CDR3 is built from 13 residues. CDR3: CASGRQVSETQYF. The CDR3 nucleotides are TGTGCCAGCGGAAGACAGGTGTCAGAGACCCAGTACTTC.

This clonotype was observed many times. V usage is TRBV5-1 and J usage is TRBJ2-3; 10 positions match TRBD2. Germline V lookup: CDR1 SGHRS, CDR2 YFSETQ. Unmatched junction bases numbered 17, after V lost 4 bases and J lost 6 bases. The CDR3 has 18 amino acids. The CDR3 region has the DNA TGCGCCAGCAGCCCAAACGACCTCAGCGGGAGGGCCGTGGATACGCAGTATTTT. Encoded protein: CASSPNDLSGRAVDTQYF.

This clonotype was found many times. The J gene is TRBJ2-2, the V gene TRBV6-1; 8 nucleotides line up with TRBD2. Germline lookup yields CDR1 MNHNS and CDR2 SASEGT. Losses at the gene ends were 5 bases for V and 7 bases for J; bases not matched to a gene: 6. This CDR3 has 14 amino acids. The CDR3 sequence: CASSKRGFNGELFF. The CDR3 DNA is TGTGCCAGCAGTAAGCGGGGGTTTAACGGGGAGCTGTTTTTT.

This clonotype was recorded many times. Relative to the germline gene, one junction end is altered; a read error may explain this. The chain uses TRBV7-2 and TRBJ1-2; TRBD1 agrees at 7 bases. CDR1 is SGHTA, CDR2 FQGNSA, per germline. This CDR3 comprises 11 residues. CDR3 DNA sequence: TGTGCCAGCAGCCCTCAGACAGGGACCGCCTTC. Translated: CASSPQTGTAF.